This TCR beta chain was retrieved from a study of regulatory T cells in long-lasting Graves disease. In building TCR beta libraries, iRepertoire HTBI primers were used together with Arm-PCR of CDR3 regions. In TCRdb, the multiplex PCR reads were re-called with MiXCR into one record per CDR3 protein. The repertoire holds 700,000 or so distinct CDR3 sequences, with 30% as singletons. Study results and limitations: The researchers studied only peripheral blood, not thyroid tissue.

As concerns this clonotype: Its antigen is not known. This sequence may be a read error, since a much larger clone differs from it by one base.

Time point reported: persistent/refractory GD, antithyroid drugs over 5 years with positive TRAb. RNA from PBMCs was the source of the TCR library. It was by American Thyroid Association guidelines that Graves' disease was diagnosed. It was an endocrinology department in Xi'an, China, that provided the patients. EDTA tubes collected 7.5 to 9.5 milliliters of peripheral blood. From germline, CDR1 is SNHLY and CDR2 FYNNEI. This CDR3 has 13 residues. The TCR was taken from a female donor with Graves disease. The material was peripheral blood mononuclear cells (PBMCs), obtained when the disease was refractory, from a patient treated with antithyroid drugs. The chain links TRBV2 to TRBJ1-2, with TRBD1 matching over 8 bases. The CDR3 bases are TGTGCCAGCAGGCAGGACAGGGTGTATGGCCACACCTTC. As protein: CASRQDRVYGHTF.